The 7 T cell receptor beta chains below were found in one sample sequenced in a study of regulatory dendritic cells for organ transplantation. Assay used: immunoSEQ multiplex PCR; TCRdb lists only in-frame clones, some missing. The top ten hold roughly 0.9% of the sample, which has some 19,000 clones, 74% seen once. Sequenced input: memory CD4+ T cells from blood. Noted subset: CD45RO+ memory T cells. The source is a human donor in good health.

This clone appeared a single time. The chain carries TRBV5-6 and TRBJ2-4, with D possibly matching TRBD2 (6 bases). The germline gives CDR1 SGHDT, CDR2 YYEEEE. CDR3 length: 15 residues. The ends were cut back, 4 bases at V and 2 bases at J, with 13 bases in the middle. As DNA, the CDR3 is TGTGCCAGCAGCGGGGTTGGGGGGACCAAAAACATTCAGTACTTC. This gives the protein CASSGVGGTKNIQYF.

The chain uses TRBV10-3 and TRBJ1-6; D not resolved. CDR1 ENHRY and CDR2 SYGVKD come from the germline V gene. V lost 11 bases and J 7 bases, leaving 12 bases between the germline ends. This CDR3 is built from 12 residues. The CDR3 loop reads CASHRENSPLHF. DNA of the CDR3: TGTGCCTCCCACCGGGAAAATTCACCCCTCCACTTT.

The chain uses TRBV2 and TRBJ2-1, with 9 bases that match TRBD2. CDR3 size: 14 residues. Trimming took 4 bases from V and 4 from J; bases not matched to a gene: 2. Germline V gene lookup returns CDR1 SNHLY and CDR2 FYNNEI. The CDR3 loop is CASSGGGAYNEQFF. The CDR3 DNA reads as TGTGCCAGCAGTGGCGGGGGGGCGTACAATGAGCAGTTCTTC.

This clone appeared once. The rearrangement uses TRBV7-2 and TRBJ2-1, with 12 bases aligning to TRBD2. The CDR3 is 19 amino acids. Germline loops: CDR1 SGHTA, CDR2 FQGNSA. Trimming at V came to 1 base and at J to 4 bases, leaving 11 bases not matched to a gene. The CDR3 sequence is CASSLVGTGLAGRYNEQFF. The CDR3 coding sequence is TGTGCCAGCAGCTTAGTAGGGACCGGACTAGCGGGGCGGTACAATGAGCAGTTCTTC.

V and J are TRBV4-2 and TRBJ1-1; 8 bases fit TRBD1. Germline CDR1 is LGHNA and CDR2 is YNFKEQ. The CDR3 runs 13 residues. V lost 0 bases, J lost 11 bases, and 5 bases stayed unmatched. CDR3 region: CASSQETGGIAFF. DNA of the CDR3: TGTGCCAGCAGCCAAGAAACAGGGGGAATCGCTTTCTTT.

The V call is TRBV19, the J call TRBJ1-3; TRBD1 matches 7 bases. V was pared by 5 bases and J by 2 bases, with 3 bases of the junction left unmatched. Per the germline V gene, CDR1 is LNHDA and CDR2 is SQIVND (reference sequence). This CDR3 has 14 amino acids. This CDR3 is CASSSGTAGNTIYF. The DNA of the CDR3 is TGTGCCAGTAGTTCCGGGACAGCTGGAAACACCATATATTTT.

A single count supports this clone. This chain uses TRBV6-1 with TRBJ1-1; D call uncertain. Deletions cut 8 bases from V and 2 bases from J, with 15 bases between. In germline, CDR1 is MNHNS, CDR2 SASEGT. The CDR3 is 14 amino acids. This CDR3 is CASSRLSYNTEAFF. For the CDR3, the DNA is TGTGCCAGCTCCCGGCTTAGCTACAACACTGAAGCTTTCTTT.